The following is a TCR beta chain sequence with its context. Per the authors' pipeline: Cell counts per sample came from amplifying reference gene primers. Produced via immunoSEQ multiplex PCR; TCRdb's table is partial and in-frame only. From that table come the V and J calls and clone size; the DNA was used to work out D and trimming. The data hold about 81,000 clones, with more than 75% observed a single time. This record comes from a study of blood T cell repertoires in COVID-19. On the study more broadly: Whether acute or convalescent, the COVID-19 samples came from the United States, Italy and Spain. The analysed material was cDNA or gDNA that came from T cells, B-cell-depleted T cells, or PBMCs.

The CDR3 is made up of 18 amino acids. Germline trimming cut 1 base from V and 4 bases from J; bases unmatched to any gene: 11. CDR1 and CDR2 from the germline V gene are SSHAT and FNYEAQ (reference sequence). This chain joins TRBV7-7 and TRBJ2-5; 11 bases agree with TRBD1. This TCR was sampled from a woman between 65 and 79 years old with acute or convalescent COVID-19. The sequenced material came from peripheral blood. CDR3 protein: CASSLGRGQGVSAETQYF. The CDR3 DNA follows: TGTGCCAGCAGCTTAGGTCGGGGACAGGGGGTATCGGCAGAGACCCAGTACTTC.